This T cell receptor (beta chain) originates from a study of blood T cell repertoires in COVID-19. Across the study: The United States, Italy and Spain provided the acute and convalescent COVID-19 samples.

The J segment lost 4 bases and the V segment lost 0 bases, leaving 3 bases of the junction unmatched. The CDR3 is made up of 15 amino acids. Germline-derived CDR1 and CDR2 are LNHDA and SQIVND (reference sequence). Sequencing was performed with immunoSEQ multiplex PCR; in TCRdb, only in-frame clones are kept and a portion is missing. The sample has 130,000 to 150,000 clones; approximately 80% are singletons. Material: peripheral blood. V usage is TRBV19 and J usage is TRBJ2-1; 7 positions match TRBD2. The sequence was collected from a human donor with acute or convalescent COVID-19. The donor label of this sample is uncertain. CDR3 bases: TGTGCCAGTAGTATAGATCTGGGACTATACAATGAGCAGTTCTTC. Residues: CASSIDLGLYNEQFF.